This record concerns one T cell receptor (beta chain) sequence. This clonotype was counted many times. The specificity of this receptor is unknown. No much larger clone is present one base from it, and per-base qualities are unavailable. Systemically healthy Caucasian individuals from Russia, roughly 40 in total and aged 6 to 90 years, were included as donors. Approximately 11 milliliters of peripheral blood were drawn from each donor into EDTA-treated Vacutainer tubes. Ficoll-Paque density-gradient centrifugation was used to isolate PBMCs, with at least 6.5 million per sample. Total RNA, at least 6 micrograms per sample, was extracted from PBMCs with Trizol reagent. For every donor, an aliquot of PBMCs went through flow cytometry to measure the percentages of naive CD45RAhigh/CD27high T cells. The entry originates in a study of blood T cells in healthy people across ages (dated by TCRdb to about 2015). Regarding the research as a whole: In model experiments, roughly one uniquely barcoded TCR beta cDNA molecule per two T cells was captured by template switching. Using deep sequencing normalized with unique cDNA molecular identifiers, the study measured how TCR beta repertoire diversity changes with age. Four age groups were formed from the donors: young (average about 15 years), middle-aged (roughly 38), aged (roughly 59) and long-lived (around 82). Donors of different ages were randomly distributed across sequencing lanes to avoid experimental bias. The study analyzed two additional independent replicas of 1 million unique cDNA reads from the same blood draw for two donors, one aged 18 to 29 and one aged 80 or older.

Library prep was done by 5' RACE. The sequencer listed for this sample is Illumina HiSeq 2500. A second roughly 6 to 11 cycle PCR used a sample-barcoded 5' primer and a J-beta primer mix. Each TCR beta cDNA molecule received a unique molecular identifier from a template-switch 5' adaptor carrying 12 random nucleotides. At least 3 million CDR3-containing paired-end reads were obtained from each sample. First-strand cDNA synthesis was performed from all RNA using the Mint cDNA synthesis kit, with priming by a TRBC-specific oligonucleotide. Following uracil-DNA glycosylase treatment, a first 18-cycle PCR with universal primers M1SS and BC2_uni_R was performed on all cDNA. Turning to the authors' computational methods: Normalization of each sample was performed by random selection of 1 million high-quality reads, each carrying a distinct molecular identifier. Instead of being binned into consensus sequences, reads with shared molecular identifiers were discarded. MiTCR, run with a Q25 quality threshold and the strictest error-elimination algorithm, handled CDR3 identification, clonotype clustering and error correction. Lower-bound total TCR beta diversity was estimated with a nonparametric unseen species model using Euler transformation. TCRdb applied fastp at Q25 and MiXCR to the public reads, then kept only in-frame beta chains. Each CDR3 protein gets just one entry, which takes the most common genes and DNA from the rows behind it. These V and J calls rely on TCRdb rather than the paper's analysis. This sample has approximately 1.5 million distinct CDR3 sequences in its table, and 35% to 45% of those were observed once. Less than 5% of the sample is in the top ten clones.

The study at large found these results: The long-lived group showed more naive CD4+ T cells, fewer expanded clones and increased TCR diversity than the aged group, suggesting age selection. Donor CMV infection status was unknown, potentially confounding age-related changes in expanded clonotypes. Because profiling used bulk unsorted PBMCs, naive and antigen-experienced compartments could not be compared conclusively. Observed TCR beta diversity per million T cells fell roughly linearly with age, and a significant reduction was already apparent by age around 40. A strong correlation was found between observed TCR beta diversity and the percentage of naive T cells measured by flow cytometry. Estimates of total diversity from one million sequenced T cells were regarded as lower bounds and underestimates.

The junction shows trimming of 0 bases on V and 4 bases on J, plus 6 bases between the germline ends. The CDR3 holds 13 amino acids from the cysteine to the phenylalanine. Only the CDR3 DNA is retained, 39 bases long and in frame from the first base. This receptor was obtained from a woman aged 18-29 years in good health. Recombination connected TRBV12-3 or TRBV12-4 to TRBJ1-2; the D gene cannot be named for sure. The sequencing input was blood. The CDR3 sequence is CASSLAGFYGYTF. The DNA sequence reads TGTGCCAGCAGTTTAGCTGGGTTCTATGGCTACACCTTC.